This T cell receptor beta chain stems from a study of graft-versus-host responses after intestinal transplantation. On the study more broadly: All of the recipients had induction that used anti-thymocyte globulin, then tacrolimus and steroids for 2 to 3 years.

A remark on this clone: What it binds is not known.

Trimming pared 1 base from V and 6 bases from J, leaving 10 bases between. CDR1 is SGHDT and CDR2 is YYEEEE in the germline V gene. The CDR3 loop spans 13 amino acids. Sequenced by immunoSEQ multiplex PCR; TCRdb stores in-frame clones only, minus some. The data show roughly 120,000 clones, with 90% to 95% seen just once and under 3.5% held by the top ten. This receptor was identified in a human donor who received an intestinal transplant. Specimen: unstimulated CD8+ T cells sorted from spleen or lymph node cells, collected before intestinal transplant. V is TRBV5-6 and J is TRBJ1-1, with a possible D match to TRBD1 (5 bases). CDR3 nucleotide sequence: TGTGCCAGCAGCTTGACCTGGGGACCTGAAGCTTTCTTT. Amino acid sequence: CASSLTWGPEAFF.